This TCR beta chain was obtained from a study of shared clonotypes between healthy human individuals. Study in general: Three plates each covered CD4 naive and memory; CD8 naive two, CD8 memory one. Whole-study results and caveats: Measured sharing among donors was expected to vary with sequencing depth. Memory subsets generally showed lower estimated richness than naive subsets.

Some 29,000 T cell genomes (about 210 ng DNA) went into each sorted-subset replicate. Assay: immunoSEQ multiplex PCR; the TCRdb copy retains only in-frame clones and omits some. The top ten hold about 1.1% of the sample, which has millions of clones, about 95% seen once. The CDR3 runs 14 residues. CDR1 and CDR2 from the germline V gene are MGHRA and YSYEKL. J gave up 3 bases and V 5 bases, and 6 bases lay outside the gene matches. Regarding this clone: Its antigen is unknown.

Only CD45RO-negative cells positively selected for CCR7 counted as naive CD8 cells, so terminally differentiated effector memory CD45RA+ cells were excluded. Material for sequencing was naive CD8+ T cells sorted from blood. This TCR was sampled from a man aged 18 to 30 in good health. The chain employs TRBV4-1 and TRBJ2-7; 8 positions match TRBD1. CDR3 protein: CASSTGTGYYEQYF. The CDR3 nucleotides read TGCGCCAGCAGCACCGGGACAGGCTACTACGAGCAGTACTTC.